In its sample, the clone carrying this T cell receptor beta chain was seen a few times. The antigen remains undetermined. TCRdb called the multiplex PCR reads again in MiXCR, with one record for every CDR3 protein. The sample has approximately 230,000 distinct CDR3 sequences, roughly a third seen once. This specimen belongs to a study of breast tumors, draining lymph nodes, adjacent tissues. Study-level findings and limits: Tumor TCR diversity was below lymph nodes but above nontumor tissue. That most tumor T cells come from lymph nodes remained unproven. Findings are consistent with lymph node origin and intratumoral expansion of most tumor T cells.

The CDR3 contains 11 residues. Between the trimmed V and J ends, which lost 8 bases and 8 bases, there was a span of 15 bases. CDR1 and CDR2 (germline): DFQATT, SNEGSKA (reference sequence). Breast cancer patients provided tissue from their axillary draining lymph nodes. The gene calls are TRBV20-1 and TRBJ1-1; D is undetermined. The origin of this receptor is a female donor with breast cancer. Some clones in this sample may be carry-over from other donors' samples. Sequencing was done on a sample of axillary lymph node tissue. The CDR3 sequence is CSQAQGSEAFF. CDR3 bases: TGCAGTCAAGCCCAAGGATCCGAAGCTTTCTTT.